This entry features one TCR beta chain sequence. These data belong to a study of blood T cell repertoires in COVID-19. Original processing notes: Estimated nucleated cell counts came from reference gene primer amplification. Sequencing was performed with immunoSEQ multiplex PCR; in TCRdb, only in-frame clones are kept and a portion is missing. That table supplies the V and J calls and clone size; D and trimming were determined from the DNA. The sample has some 320,000 clones, around 90% seen once; the top ten hold approximately 2.5%. Clinical histories supplied by participants themselves formed the basis of cohort assignment. Trimming pared 5 bases from V and 0 bases from J, leaving 10 bases between. This CDR3 comprises 15 residues. Germline CDR1 and CDR2: SGHTA and FQGNSA.

Sequencing used PBMCs or T cells enriched from blood (not recorded which). The V gene is TRBV7-2, the J gene TRBJ2-2; weak D call: TRBD1 (6 bases). This TCR derives from a man aged 55 to 70 who had recovered from COVID-19. CDR3 DNA sequence: TGTGCCAGCAGCCCCGCAGGGGCGAACACCGGGGAGCTGTTTTTT. Translated: CASSPAGANTGELFF.